The 20 T cell receptor beta chains presented below share a single source sample, sequenced in a study of shared clonotypes between healthy human individuals. Clones were sequenced by immunoSEQ multiplex PCR, and TCRdb holds only the in-frame ones, with some missing. The table has roughly 1.4 million clones, 98% to 99% seen once. The specimen sequenced was naive CD4+ T cells sorted from blood. Documented subset: CD45RA+ positively selected. These receptors all come from a man under 40 in good health.

V is TRBV6-6 and J is TRBJ1-4; D is unclear. Germline values: CDR1 MNHNY, CDR2 SVGAGI (reference sequence). This CDR3 has 12 residues. Trimming removed 5 bases at V and 0 bases at J, with 1 base between. The CDR3 DNA follows: TGTGCCAGCAGTGCAACTAATGAAAAACTGTTTTTT. It encodes CASSATNEKLFF.

The gene calls are TRBV6-6 and TRBJ1-2; 8 nucleotides align to TRBD1. Germline lookup yields CDR1 MNHNY and CDR2 SVGAGI (reference sequence). V lost 0 bases to trimming and J lost 8 bases; unmatched junction nucleotides: 8. This CDR3 has 15 residues. The CDR3 nucleotides read TGTGCCAGCAGTTACTCGACAGGGGTCTCAAGAGGCTACACCTTC. Translating it yields CASSYSTGVSRGYTF.

The rearrangement uses TRBV6-5 and TRBJ2-7; 7 bases are a match to TRBD2. CDR1 and CDR2 (germline): MNHEY, SVGAGI. The CDR3 sequence is 15 residues long. V lost 0 bases, J lost 4 bases, and 6 bases stayed unmatched. The CDR3 loop is CASSYSASGLYEQYF. The CDR3 DNA follows: TGTGCCAGCAGTTACTCGGCTAGCGGTCTTTACGAGCAGTACTTC.

This rearrangement joins TRBV20-1 to TRBJ2-3; D not certain. This CDR3 has 11 amino acids. V was shortened by 6 bases and J by 5 bases, with 9 bases between the two germline ends. Germline V gives CDR1 DFQATT, CDR2 SNEGSKA (reference sequence). The CDR3 spells CSAGRQDTQYF. The DNA of the CDR3 is TGCAGTGCCGGACGGCAAGATACGCAGTATTTT.

This sequence joins TRBV7-2 and TRBJ2-7, with 7 bases that match TRBD2. Germline V CDR1 and CDR2: SGHTA, FQGNSA. The junction had 13 bases not matched to a gene; V was cut back by 4 bases and J by 4 bases. The CDR3 loop spans 16 amino acids. The CDR3 sequence is CASSWKPPSGFYEQYF. The CDR3 DNA sequence: TGTGCCAGCAGCTGGAAGCCCCCTAGCGGCTTTTACGAGCAGTACTTC.

This chain links TRBV5-1 with TRBJ2-5; D ambiguous. The V and J ends lost 0 bases and 2 bases respectively, with 5 bases between them. CDR1 and CDR2 (germline): SGHRS, YFSETQ. The CDR3 is 13 residues long. The CDR3 sequence is CASSLEEQETQYF. CDR3 DNA: TGCGCCAGCAGCTTGGAGGAACAAGAGACCCAGTACTTC.

This clone showed up just once. The chain couples TRBV27 to TRBJ2-2, with D possibly matching TRBD1 (6 bases). Germline V lookup: CDR1 MNHEY, CDR2 SMNVEV (reference sequence). The CDR3 is 15 amino acids. The ends were cut back, 6 bases at V and 2 bases at J, with 13 bases in the middle. CDR3 in amino acids: CASSPGTLNTGELFF. In DNA form, the CDR3 reads TGTGCCAGCAGCCCCGGGACACTCAACACCGGGGAGCTGTTTTTT.

This sequence joins TRBV9 and TRBJ2-1; D might be TRBD2 (5 bases). The CDR3 spans 16 residues. CDR1 SGDLS and CDR2 YYNGEE come from the germline V gene. V was shortened by 4 bases and J by 3 bases, with 17 bases between the two germline ends. CDR3 region: CASSTLTGGSYNEQFF. The CDR3 DNA reads TGTGCCAGCAGCACCCTGACCGGAGGAAGCTACAATGAGCAGTTCTTC.

The gene calls are TRBV28 and TRBJ2-3, with D hard to call. There are 16 residues in the CDR3. Germline-derived CDR1 and CDR2 are MDHEN and SYDVKM. Trimming pared 4 bases from V and 1 base from J, leaving 15 bases between. The CDR3 nucleotides are TGTGCCAGCAGTTATGGGATTTTGGCCGGCACAGATACGCAGTATTTT. Translated: CASSYGILAGTDTQYF.

V gene TRBV11-2 combines with J gene TRBJ2-7, with D unclear. V was clipped by 1 base and J by 3 bases, with 7 bases between them. CDR3 size: 13 residues. The germline V gene encodes CDR1 SGHAT and CDR2 FQNNGV. The CDR3 region has the DNA TGTGCCAGCAGCTTAGTCGGAATCTACGAGCAGTACTTC. Residues: CASSLVGIYEQYF.

The chain is built from TRBV7-2 and TRBJ2-3; TRBD1 matches at 7 bases. The J segment lost 0 bases and the V segment lost 8 bases, leaving 5 bases of the junction unmatched. Germline lookup yields CDR1 SGHTA and CDR2 FQGNSA. The CDR3 length is 14 residues. The CDR3 loop is CASAGQVSTDTQYF. In DNA, the CDR3 is TGTGCCAGCGCAGGACAGGTTAGCACAGATACGCAGTATTTT.

V gene TRBV28 combines with J gene TRBJ2-7; D is perhaps TRBD1 (5 bases). This CDR3 contains 13 residues. Germline values: CDR1 MDHEN, CDR2 SYDVKM. The V end was cut by 3 bases, the J end by 3 bases, with 9 bases between. The CDR3 DNA follows: TGTGCCAGCAGTTTCCCCCAGGGCTACGAGCAGTACTTC. It encodes CASSFPQGYEQYF.

The count of this clone is one. This chain joins TRBV6-1 and TRBJ2-7; no definite D call. This CDR3 is 11 amino acids long. V lost 8 bases and J lost 2, with 7 bases in between. Germline CDR1 MNHNS, CDR2 SASEGT. CDR3 sequence (DNA): TGTGCCAGCCGAAATCCCTACGAGCAGTACTTC. It specifies CASRNPYEQYF.

The chain recombines TRBV4-2 with TRBJ2-7; D perhaps matches TRBD2 (5 bases). V was shortened by 4 bases and J by 2 bases, with 9 bases between the two germline ends. In germline, CDR1 is LGHNA, CDR2 YNFKEQ. The CDR3 runs 13 residues. CDR3 residues: CASSRETTYEQYF. The CDR3 coding sequence is TGTGCCAGCAGCCGGGAGACAACCTACGAGCAGTACTTC.

The rearrangement links TRBV5-6 to TRBJ2-7; 9 bases are a match to TRBD1. The germline V gene has CDR1 SGHDT and CDR2 YYEEEE. V lost 4 bases, J lost 3 bases, and 8 bases stayed unmatched. The CDR3 is 15 residues long. The CDR3 nucleotides are TGTGCCAGCAGCCCCTCCGGGACAGGGCTCTACGAGCAGTACTTC. This translates into CASSPSGTGLYEQYF.

The chain joins TRBV19 to TRBJ1-5; 10 bases line up with TRBD1. Germline assignment: CDR1 LNHDA and CDR2 SQIVND (reference sequence). V lost 9 bases, J lost 3 bases, and 5 bases stayed unmatched. This CDR3 has 14 residues. The CDR3 DNA sequence: TGTGCCAGCCGGACAGGGGGACCCAATCAGCCCCAGCATTTT. It yields the protein CASRTGGPNQPQHF. The full variable domain, in which reference TRBV19 and TRBJ1-5 provide the parts outside the CDR3, is DGGITQSPKYLFRKEGQNVTLSCEQNLNHDAMYWYRQDPGQGLRLIYYSQIVNDFQKGDIAEGYSVSREKKESFPLTVTSAQKNPTAFYLCASRTGGPNQPQHFGDGTRLSIL.

The CDR3, as DNA: TGTGCCAGCAGCAAAGCGGTACTAGCGGGAGGACGTGTTATGGAGACCCAGTACTTC. Protein sequence: CASSKAVLAGGRVMETQYF. The chain joins TRBV5-8 to TRBJ2-5, with 12 bases aligning to TRBD2. The CDR3 contains 19 residues. Germline V gives CDR1 SGHTS, CDR2 YDEGEE. Unmatched junction bases numbered 18, after V lost 4 bases and J lost 5 bases. The variable domain in full, with the rest retrieved from reference TRBV5-8 and TRBJ2-5, is EAGVTQSPTHLIKTRGQQATLRCSPISGHTSVYWYQQALGLGLQFLLWYDEGEERNRGNFPPRFSGRQFPNYSSELNVNALELEDSALYLCASSKAVLAGGRVMETQYFGPGTRLLVL.

The chain couples TRBV11-1 to TRBJ2-7, with D unresolved. This CDR3 has 13 residues. Germline CDR1 SGHAT, CDR2 FQDESV (reference sequence). Trimming pared 2 bases from V and 6 bases from J, leaving 11 bases between. CDR3 sequence reads: CASSLTRSGEQYF. CDR3 nucleotide sequence: TGTGCCAGCAGCTTAACACGTTCGGGCGAGCAGTACTTC.

CDR3 nucleotides: TGTGCCAGCAGCCCCGAGGCTAGCGGACCTACCTACGAGCAGTACTTC. As protein: CASSPEASGPTYEQYF. The rearrangement links TRBV7-6 to TRBJ2-7; 7 bases fit TRBD2. The germline V gene encodes CDR1 SGHVS and CDR2 FNYEAQ. This CDR3 spans 16 amino acids. Trimming took 5 bases from V and 2 from J; bases not matched to a gene: 12.

The V call is TRBV5-4, the J call TRBJ2-3, with 9 bases aligning to TRBD1. The CDR3 spans 15 residues. Germline CDR1 and CDR2: SGHNT and YYREEE (reference sequence). Trimming at V came to 5 bases and at J to 1 base, leaving 5 bases not matched to a gene. The CDR3 DNA reads TGTGCCAGCAGTCCGAGACAGGGGGGCACAGATACGCAGTATTTT. This translates into CASSPRQGGTDTQYF.